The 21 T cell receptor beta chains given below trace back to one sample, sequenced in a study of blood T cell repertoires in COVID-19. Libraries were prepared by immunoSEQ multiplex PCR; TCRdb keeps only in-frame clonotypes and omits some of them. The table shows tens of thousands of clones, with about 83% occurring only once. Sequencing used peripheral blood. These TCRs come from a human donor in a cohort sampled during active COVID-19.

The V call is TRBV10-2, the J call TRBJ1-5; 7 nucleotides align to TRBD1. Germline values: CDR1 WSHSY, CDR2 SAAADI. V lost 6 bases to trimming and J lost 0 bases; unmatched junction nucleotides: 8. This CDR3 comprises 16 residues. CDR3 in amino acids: CASRETGEASNQPQHF. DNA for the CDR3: TGCGCCAGCAGAGAAACAGGGGAGGCTAGCAATCAGCCCCAGCATTTT.

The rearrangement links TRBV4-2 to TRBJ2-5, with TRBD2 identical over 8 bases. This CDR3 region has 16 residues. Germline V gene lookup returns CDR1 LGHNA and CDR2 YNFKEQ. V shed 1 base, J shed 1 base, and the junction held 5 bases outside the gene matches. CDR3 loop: CASSQGLAGFQETQYF. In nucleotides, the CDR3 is TGTGCCAGCAGCCAAGGGCTAGCGGGTTTCCAAGAGACCCAGTACTTC.

CDR3 in amino acids: CSARQETQYF. The CDR3 nucleotides are TGCAGTGCCAGGCAAGAGACCCAGTACTTC. V is TRBV20-1 and J is TRBJ2-5; D not resolved. CDR3 length: 10 residues. Germline CDR1 is DFQATT and CDR2 is SNEGSKA (reference sequence). V was pared by 6 bases and J by 2 bases, with 4 bases between.

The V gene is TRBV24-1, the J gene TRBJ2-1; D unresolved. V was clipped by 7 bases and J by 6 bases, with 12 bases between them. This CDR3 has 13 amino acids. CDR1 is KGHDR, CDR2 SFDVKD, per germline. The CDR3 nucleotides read TGTGCCACCAGCCGGCCGGGTTCCAATGAGCAGTTCTTC. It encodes CATSRPGSNEQFF.

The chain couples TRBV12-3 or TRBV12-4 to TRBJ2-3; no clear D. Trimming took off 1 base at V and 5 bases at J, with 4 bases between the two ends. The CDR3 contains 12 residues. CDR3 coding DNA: TGTGCCAGCAGTTTAGTCCGAGATACGCAGTATTTT. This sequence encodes CASSLVRDTQYF.

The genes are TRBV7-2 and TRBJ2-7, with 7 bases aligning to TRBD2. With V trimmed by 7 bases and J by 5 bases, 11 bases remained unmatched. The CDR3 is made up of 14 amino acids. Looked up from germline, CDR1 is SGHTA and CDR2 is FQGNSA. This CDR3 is CASNLGAGRDEQYF. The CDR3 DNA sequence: TGTGCCAGCAACCTAGGGGCAGGGAGGGACGAGCAGTACTTC. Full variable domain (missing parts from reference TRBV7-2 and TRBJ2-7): GAGVSQSPSNKVTEKGKDVELRCDPISGHTALYWYRQSLGQGLEFLIYFQGNSAPDKSGLPSDRFSAERTGGSVSTLTIQRTQQEDSAVYLCASNLGAGRDEQYFGPGTRLTVT.

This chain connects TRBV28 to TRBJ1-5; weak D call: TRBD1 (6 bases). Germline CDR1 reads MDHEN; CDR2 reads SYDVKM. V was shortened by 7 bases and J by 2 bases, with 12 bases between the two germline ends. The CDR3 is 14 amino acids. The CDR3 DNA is TGTGCCAGCAACCGAGGGGGACGCAATCAGCCCCAGCATTTT. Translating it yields CASNRGGRNQPQHF.

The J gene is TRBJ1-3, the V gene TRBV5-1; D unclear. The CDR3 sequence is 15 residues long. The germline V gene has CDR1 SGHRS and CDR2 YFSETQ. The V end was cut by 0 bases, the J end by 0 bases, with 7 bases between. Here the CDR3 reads CASSLAGDSGNTIYF. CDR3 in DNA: TGCGCCAGCAGCTTGGCCGGAGACTCTGGAAACACCATATATTTT.

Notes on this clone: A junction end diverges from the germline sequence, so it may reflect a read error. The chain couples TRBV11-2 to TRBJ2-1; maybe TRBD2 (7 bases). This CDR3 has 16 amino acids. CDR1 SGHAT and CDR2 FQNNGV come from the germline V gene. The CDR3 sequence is CASRLGGSGAYNEQFF. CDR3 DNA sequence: TGTGCCAGCAGGTTAGGGGGGAGCGGGGCATACAATGAGCAGTTCTTC.

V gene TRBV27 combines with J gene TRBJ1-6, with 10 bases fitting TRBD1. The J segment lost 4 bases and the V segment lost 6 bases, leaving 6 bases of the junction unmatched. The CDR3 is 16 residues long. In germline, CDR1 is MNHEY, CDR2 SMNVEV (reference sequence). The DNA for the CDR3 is TGTGCCAGCAGGAAGACAGGGGGCGCGTATAATTCACCCCTCCACTTT. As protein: CASRKTGGAYNSPLHF.

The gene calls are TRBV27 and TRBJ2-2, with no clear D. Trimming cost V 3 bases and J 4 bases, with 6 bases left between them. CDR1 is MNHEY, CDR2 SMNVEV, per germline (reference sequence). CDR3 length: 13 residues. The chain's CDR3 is CASSLTSTGELFF. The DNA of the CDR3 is TGTGCCAGCAGTTTGACAAGCACCGGGGAGCTGTTTTTT.

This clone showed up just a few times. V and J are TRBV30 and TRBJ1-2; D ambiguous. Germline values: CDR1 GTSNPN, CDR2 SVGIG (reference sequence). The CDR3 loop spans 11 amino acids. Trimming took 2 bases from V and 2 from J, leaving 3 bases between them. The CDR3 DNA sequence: TGTGCCTGGAGTCAAAACTATGGCTACACCTTC. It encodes CAWSQNYGYTF. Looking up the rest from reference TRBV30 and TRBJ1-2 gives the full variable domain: SQTIHQWPATLVQPVGSPLSLECTVEGTSNPNLYWYRQAAGRGLQLLFYSVGIGQISSEVPQNLSASRPQDRQFILSSKKLLLSDSGFYLCAWSQNYGYTFGSGTRLTVV.

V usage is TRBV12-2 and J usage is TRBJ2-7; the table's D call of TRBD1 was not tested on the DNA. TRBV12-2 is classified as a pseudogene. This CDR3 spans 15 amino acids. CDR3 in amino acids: CASRLPGQVSYEQYF. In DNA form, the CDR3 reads TGTGCAAGTCGCTTACCGGGACAGGTCTCCTACGAGCAGTACTTC.

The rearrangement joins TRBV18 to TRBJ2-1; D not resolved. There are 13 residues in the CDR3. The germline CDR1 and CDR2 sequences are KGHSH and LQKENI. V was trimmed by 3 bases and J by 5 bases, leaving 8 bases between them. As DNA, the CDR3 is TGTGCCAGCTCACCTAGTAGTCACAATGAGCAGTTCTTC. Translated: CASSPSSHNEQFF.

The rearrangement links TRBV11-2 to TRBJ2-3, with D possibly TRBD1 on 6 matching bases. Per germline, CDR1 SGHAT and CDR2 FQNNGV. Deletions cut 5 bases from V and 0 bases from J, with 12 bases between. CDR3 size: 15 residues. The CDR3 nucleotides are TGTGCCAGCAGCCCTCAGGGACACAGCACAGATACGCAGTATTTT. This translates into CASSPQGHSTDTQYF.

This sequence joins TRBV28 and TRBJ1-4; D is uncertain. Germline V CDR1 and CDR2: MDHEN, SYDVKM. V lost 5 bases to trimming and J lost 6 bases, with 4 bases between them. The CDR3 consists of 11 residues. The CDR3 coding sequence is TGTGCCAGCAGTCTACATGAAAAACTGTTTTTT. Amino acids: CASSLHEKLFF.

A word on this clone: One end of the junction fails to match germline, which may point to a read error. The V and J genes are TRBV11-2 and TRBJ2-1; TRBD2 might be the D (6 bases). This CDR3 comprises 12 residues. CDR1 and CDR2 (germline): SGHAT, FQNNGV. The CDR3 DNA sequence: TGTGCCAGCAGCTTAGCTGGTTTTGGCGGGGTCTTC. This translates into CASSLAGFGGVF.

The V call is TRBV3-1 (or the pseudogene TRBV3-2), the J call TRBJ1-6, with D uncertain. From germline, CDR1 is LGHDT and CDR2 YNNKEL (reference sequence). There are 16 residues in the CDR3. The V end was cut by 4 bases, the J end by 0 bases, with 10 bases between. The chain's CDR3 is CASSLQTSSYNSPLHF. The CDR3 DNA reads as TGTGCCAGCAGCCTCCAAACAAGCTCCTATAATTCACCCCTCCACTTT.

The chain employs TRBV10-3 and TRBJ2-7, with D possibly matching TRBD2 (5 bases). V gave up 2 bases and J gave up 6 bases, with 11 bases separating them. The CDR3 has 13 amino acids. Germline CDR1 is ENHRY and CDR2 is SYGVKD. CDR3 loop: CAISEGASSEQYF. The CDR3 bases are TGTGCCATCAGTGAGGGCGCTAGCAGCGAGCAGTACTTC.

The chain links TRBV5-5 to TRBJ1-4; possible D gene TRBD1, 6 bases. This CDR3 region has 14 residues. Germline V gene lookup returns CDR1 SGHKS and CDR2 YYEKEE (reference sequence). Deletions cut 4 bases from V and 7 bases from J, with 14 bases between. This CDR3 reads CASSIDRWSEKLFF. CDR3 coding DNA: TGTGCCAGCAGCATAGACAGGTGGAGTGAAAAACTGTTTTTT.

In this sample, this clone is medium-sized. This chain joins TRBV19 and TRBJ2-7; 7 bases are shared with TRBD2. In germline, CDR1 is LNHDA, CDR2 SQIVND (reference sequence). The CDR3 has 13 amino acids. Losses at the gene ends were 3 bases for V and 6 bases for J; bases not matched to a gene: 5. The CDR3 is CASSISASGEQYF. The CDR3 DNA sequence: TGTGCCAGTAGTATCTCGGCTAGCGGCGAGCAGTACTTC.